This TCR beta chain originates from a study of blood T cells in healthy people across ages (dated by TCRdb to the mid-2010s). About the full investigation: Template switching captured roughly one uniquely barcoded TCR beta cDNA molecule per two T cells in model experiments. Using deep sequencing normalized with unique cDNA molecular identifiers, the study measured how TCR beta repertoire diversity changes with age. The donors were split into four age groups: young (average around 15 years), middle-aged (39), aged (more than 55) and long-lived (roughly 80). To avoid experimental bias, donors of different ages were spread randomly across the sequencing lanes. Two additional independent replicas of 1 million unique cDNA reads from the same blood draw were analyzed for two donors (one aged 18 to 30 and one aged 80 or older). Overall study outcomes, separate from this receptor: Observed TCR beta diversity per million T cells fell roughly linearly with age, and a significant reduction was already apparent by age about 38. Total diversity estimates from one million sequenced T cells were considered lower bounds and underestimates. Bulk unsorted PBMC profiling prevented conclusive comparison of naive and antigen-experienced compartments. Because donor CMV infection status was unknown, age-related changes in expanded clonotypes were potentially confounded. The long-lived group showed more naive CD4+ T cells, fewer expanded clones and increased TCR diversity than the aged group, suggesting age selection. Observed TCR beta diversity correlated strongly with the percentage of naive T cells measured by flow cytometry.

Of note for this clonotype: It lacks a known antigen. No much larger clonotype is one base removed from it; base qualities were not supplied.

The roughly 42 donors, aged roughly 6 to 90 years, were systemically healthy Caucasian individuals from Russia. Ten milliliters of peripheral blood were collected from each donor into EDTA-treated Vacutainer tubes. PBMCs were isolated by Ficoll-Paque density-gradient centrifugation, with at least 6 million obtained per sample. Trizol reagent was used to extract total RNA from PBMCs, with at least 5 micrograms per sample. Naive CD45RAhigh/CD27high T cell percentages were measured by flow cytometry on a PBMC aliquot from every donor. Trimming takes 1 base from V and 3 bases from J, and the germline ends sit 13 bases apart. The CDR3 contains 15 residues, cysteine and phenylalanine counted. Only CDR3 DNA remains: 45 bases, in frame from the first base. CDR1 is given as SGHAT and CDR2 as FQNNGV, both from the germline V gene. Receptor amplification or capture employed 5' RACE. Sequencing took place on an Illumina HiSeq 2500. A second PCR of roughly 7 to 11 cycles was performed with a sample-barcoded 5' primer and a J-beta primer mix. Each TCR beta cDNA molecule received a unique molecular identifier from a template-switch 5' adaptor carrying 12 random nucleotides. Each sample yielded at least 3 million CDR3-containing paired-end reads. First-strand cDNA was synthesized from all RNA with the Mint cDNA synthesis kit, primed by a TRBC-specific oligonucleotide. Following uracil-DNA glycosylase treatment, a first 18-cycle PCR with universal primers M1SS and BC2_uni_R was performed on all cDNA. From the authors' description of their analysis: Each sample was normalized by randomly selecting 1 million high-quality reads, each carrying a distinct molecular identifier. Reads with shared molecular identifiers were discarded instead of being binned into consensus sequences. MiTCR, set to a Q25 quality threshold and the strictest error-elimination algorithm, was used for CDR3 identification, clonotype clustering and error correction. Lower-bound total TCR beta diversity was estimated with a nonparametric unseen species model using Euler transformation. TCRdb reprocessed the public reads (quality trimming at Q25 with fastp, clone calling with MiXCR) and kept in-frame beta chains. Identical CDR3 protein sequences are pooled into one entry, listed with their most common genes and DNA. V and J calls and clone size were set by TCRdb, not the authors. The sample profile shows roughly 900,000 distinct CDR3 sequences; under 35% of them were found once. The biggest ten clones account for around a sixth of the sample.

The TCR originated in a woman older than 75 in good health. What was sequenced was blood. The V and J segments used are TRBV11-2 and TRBJ2-7; the D gene cannot be resolved reliably. The nucleotide sequence is TGTGCCAGCAGCTTAGGGAGTTTTGGATACTACGAGCAGTACTTC. This codes for CASSLGSFGYYEQYF.